The 21 T cell receptor beta chains below were found in one sample sequenced in a study of OX40 agonist ivuxolimab in advanced cancers. Assay used: immunoSEQ multiplex PCR; TCRdb lists only in-frame clones, some missing. The table has approximately 76,000 clones, roughly 85% seen once; the top ten hold about 0.6%. The starting material was CD4+ or CD8+ T cells sorted from blood, obtained in a trial of the OX40 agonist ivuxolimab. The receptors stem from an adult with an advanced solid tumor such as melanoma, head and neck, liver or kidney cancer.

This clone was picked up one time. This rearrangement joins TRBV14 to TRBJ1-2; D uncertain. The ends were cut back, 4 bases at V and 2 bases at J, with 8 bases in the middle. CDR3 size: 13 residues. The germline V gene has CDR1 SGHDN and CDR2 FVKESK. CDR3 DNA sequence: TGTGCCAGCAGCCCACAGCAGAACTATGGCTACACCTTC. Translated, it gives CASSPQQNYGYTF.

This chain joins TRBV19 and TRBJ1-4; D call uncertain. The CDR3 is 17 residues long. Trimming took off 1 base at V and 0 bases at J, with 12 bases between the two ends. Germline CDR1 and CDR2: LNHDA and SQIVND (reference sequence). CDR3 DNA: TGTGCCAGTAGTATAGGCCGCAGTCCTCCAACTAATGAAAAACTGTTTTTT. Protein: CASSIGRSPPTNEKLFF.

This clone was counted a few times. This sequence joins TRBV4-3 and TRBJ2-7; 9 positions agree with TRBD1. After removal of 3 bases from V and 3 bases from J, the junction contained 6 bases not matched to a gene. The CDR3 length is 15 residues. Germline CDR1 is LGHNA and CDR2 is YSLEER. DNA for the CDR3: TGCGCCAGCAGCCACAGGACAGGGGAAAACTACGAGCAGTACTTC. Its protein product is CASSHRTGENYEQYF.

The chain is built from TRBV5-1 and TRBJ2-6; D is unclear. There are 16 residues in the CDR3. The V end lost 0 bases, the J end lost 0 bases, and 7 bases lay between the germline ends. CDR1 SGHRS and CDR2 YFSETQ come from the germline V gene. CDR3 nucleotides: TGCGCCAGCAGCTTGGGCGCCCACTCTGGGGCCAACGTCCTGACTTTC. Amino acid sequence: CASSLGAHSGANVLTF.

The V call is TRBV4-1, the J call TRBJ1-5; no firm D call. Looked up from germline, CDR1 is MGHRA and CDR2 is YSYEKL. This CDR3 has 16 amino acids. Trimming left V 1 base short and J 2 bases short, with 12 bases between. CDR3: CASSQGWARGNQPQHF. For the CDR3, the DNA is TGCGCCAGCAGCCAAGGATGGGCTAGGGGCAATCAGCCCCAGCATTTT.

The V gene is TRBV19, the J gene TRBJ2-3; D is unclear. Trimming removed 4 bases at V and 6 bases at J, with 11 bases between. Germline-derived CDR1 and CDR2 are LNHDA and SQIVND (reference sequence). The CDR3 runs to 13 residues. The CDR3 bases are TGTGCCAGTAGTACGGACGGACGGGATACGCAGTATTTT. Its protein is CASSTDGRDTQYF.

A single count supports this clone. This chain joins TRBV7-2 and TRBJ1-2; D is unresolved. The V and J ends lost 3 bases and 2 bases respectively, with 7 bases between them. CDR3 length: 13 residues. Looked up from germline, CDR1 is SGHTA and CDR2 is FQGNSA. CDR3 sequence: CASSFGRNYGYTF. The CDR3 nucleotides are TGTGCCAGCAGCTTTGGAAGGAACTATGGCTACACCTTC.

The chain uses TRBV9 and TRBJ1-3; 8 bases agree with TRBD1. Germline CDR1 reads SGDLS; CDR2 reads YYNGEE. Unmatched junction bases numbered 2, after V lost 3 bases and J lost 3 bases. The CDR3 runs 14 residues. CDR3 sequence (DNA): TGTGCCAGCAGCGGGACAGGGAATGGAAACACCATATATTTT. This translates into CASSGTGNGNTIYF.

This clone was detected a few times. V and J are TRBV7-3 and TRBJ1-2, with D perhaps TRBD1 (6 bases). The CDR3 has 14 amino acids. Germline V gene sequence: CDR1 SGHTA, CDR2 FQGTGA. The germline V and J ends were trimmed by 5 bases and 8 bases, with 18 bases remaining between them. The CDR3 spells CASSPYAGAGGYTF. The CDR3 DNA follows: TGTGCCAGCAGCCCCTATGCGGGGGCAGGGGGCTACACCTTC.

The rearrangement uses TRBV7-2 and TRBJ2-3, with D hard to call. The CDR3 covers 13 residues. The germline CDR1 and CDR2 sequences are SGHTA and FQGNSA. Trimming took 5 bases from V and 6 from J, leaving 12 bases between them. The CDR3 reads CASSPETRDTQYF. The CDR3 nucleotides read TGTGCCAGCAGCCCCGAGACAAGGGATACGCAGTATTTT.

The CDR3 region is CASSVGSSGGHYEQYF. The CDR3 nucleotides read TGTGCCAGCAGCGTAGGTTCTAGCGGGGGGCACTACGAGCAGTACTTC. V is TRBV9 and J is TRBJ2-7; 11 nucleotides line up with TRBD2. Germline-derived CDR1 and CDR2 are SGDLS and YYNGEE. J was trimmed by 3 bases and V by 0 bases; bases with no gene match: 5. The CDR3 contains 16 residues.

The chain combines TRBV5-6 with TRBJ2-2; D is perhaps TRBD2 (5 bases). Germline values: CDR1 SGHDT, CDR2 YYEEEE. The CDR3 is 14 amino acids. Trimming took off 1 base at V and 6 bases at J, with 10 bases between the two ends. CDR3 DNA sequence: TGTGCCAGCAGCTTGAATCCGGGGTCCGGGGAGCTGTTTTTT. This gives the protein CASSLNPGSGELFF.

The V call is TRBV9, the J call TRBJ2-2, with TRBD2 as a possible D gene (6 bases). Trimming removed 1 base at V and 7 bases at J, with 11 bases between. The CDR3 sequence is 14 residues long. The germline V gene encodes CDR1 SGDLS and CDR2 YYNGEE. The CDR3 protein is CASSVRRADGELFF. Written as DNA, the CDR3 is TGTGCCAGCAGCGTAAGGAGGGCGGACGGGGAGCTGTTTTTT.

This clone was counted a few times. The V and J genes are TRBV4-2 and TRBJ1-4; no definite D call. V gave up 4 bases and J gave up 5 bases, with 8 bases separating them. This CDR3 is 13 amino acids long. Germline CDR1 is LGHNA and CDR2 is YNFKEQ. This chain's CDR3 is CASSPRGNEKLFF. For the CDR3, the DNA is TGTGCCAGCAGCCCGAGAGGGAATGAAAAACTGTTTTTT.

This chain connects TRBV21-1 to TRBJ1-4; the DNA was not used to check the table's D call, TRBD1. TRBV21-1 is described as a pseudogene. The CDR3 has 16 residues. The CDR3 DNA reads as TGTGCCAGCAGCCCCCCACCCGGACAACTTAATGAAAAACTGTTTTTT. Translation: CASSPPPGQLNEKLFF.

This clone was recorded only once. The genes are TRBV9 and TRBJ2-1; 9 bases line up with TRBD2. CDR1 and CDR2 from the germline V gene are SGDLS and YYNGEE. Trimming removed 4 bases from V and 7 bases from J; junction bases left unmatched: 18. The CDR3 totals 18 residues. The CDR3: CASSPEGGGRGGWNEQFF. The CDR3 coding sequence is TGTGCCAGCAGCCCAGAGGGTGGAGGGCGGGGGGGCTGGAATGAGCAGTTCTTC.

This clone was detected only once. The chain has TRBV4-3 and TRBJ1-1, with unresolved D. Germline CDR1 reads LGHNA; CDR2 reads YSLEER. V was trimmed by 0 bases and J by 7 bases, leaving 9 bases between them. CDR3 length: 13 amino acids. The CDR3 here is CASSQEQRREAFF. The CDR3 region has the DNA TGCGCCAGCAGCCAAGAACAACGGCGTGAAGCTTTCTTT.

The chain joins TRBV27 to TRBJ2-2; D might be TRBD1 (5 bases). This CDR3 is 16 amino acids long. V was pared by 0 bases and J by 4 bases, with 12 bases between. Germline CDR1 reads MNHEY; CDR2 reads SMNVEV (reference sequence). The CDR3 DNA is TGTGCCAGCAGTTTATCAGGCAGGGTATTCACCGGGGAGCTGTTTTTT. Its protein product is CASSLSGRVFTGELFF.

The V and J genes are TRBV7-2 and TRBJ1-4; D call uncertain. CDR1 is SGHTA, CDR2 FQGNSA, per germline. Trimming took 0 bases from V and 8 from J, leaving 13 bases between them. This CDR3 region has 15 residues. The CDR3 protein is CASSLARQAPEKLFF. The DNA for the CDR3 is TGTGCCAGCAGCTTAGCGAGGCAGGCACCGGAAAAACTGTTTTTT.

Comments on this clone: Other DNA variants within this sample encode the same CDR3. The chain employs TRBV6-5 and TRBJ1-2; 10 nucleotides agree with TRBD1. The CDR3 totals 16 residues. Losses at the gene ends were 2 bases for V and 4 bases for J; bases not matched to a gene: 7. Germline loops: CDR1 MNHEY, CDR2 SVGAGI. The CDR3 coding sequence is TGTGCCAGCAGTTACCTTAGGACAGGGGGGAGCTATGGCTACACCTTC. It codes for CASSYLRTGGSYGYTF.

This clone was recorded only once. The gene calls are TRBV4-1 and TRBJ2-2; tentatively, D is TRBD1 (6 bases). The CDR3 has 18 amino acids. V shed 1 base and J shed 5 bases, with 20 bases lying between them. The germline CDR1 and CDR2 sequences are MGHRA and YSYEKL. The CDR3 nucleotides read TGCGCCAGCAGCCAAGTGGGGTGGCTGGGGGCGACGACCGGGGAGCTGTTTTTT. It is translated as CASSQVGWLGATTGELFF.